The sequence of this T cell receptor (beta chain) was determined in a study of a mutant IDH1 vaccine in newly diagnosed glioma. TCRdb keeps only in-frame clones here, not all; method: immunoSEQ multiplex PCR. The top ten clones hold under 0.8% of a sample with around 100,000 clones, under 90% of them seen once. The count of this clone is one. No antigen is known for it. The J segment lost 5 bases and the V segment lost 1 base, leaving 13 bases of the junction unmatched. The CDR3 runs to 17 residues. Germline CDR1 SEHNR, CDR2 FQNEAQ (reference sequence). This sample's time point: week 11, during vaccination. Vaccinated patients received 300 ug of mutant IDH1 20-mer peptide per dose, with topical imiquimod. Study-level results: Overall, around 93% of patients had vaccine-induced immune responses.

V is TRBV7-9 and J is TRBJ2-5; 7 bases agree with TRBD2. The specimen was PBMCs, collected from a glioma patient whose treatment included an IDH1 peptide vaccine. The clonotype was recovered from a woman aged 45 to 65 with glioma. The CDR3 bases are TGTGCCAGCAGCTTAGGGTCTAGCGGAAAGGGGCGGGAGACCCAGTACTTC. Translated, it gives CASSLGSSGKGRETQYF.